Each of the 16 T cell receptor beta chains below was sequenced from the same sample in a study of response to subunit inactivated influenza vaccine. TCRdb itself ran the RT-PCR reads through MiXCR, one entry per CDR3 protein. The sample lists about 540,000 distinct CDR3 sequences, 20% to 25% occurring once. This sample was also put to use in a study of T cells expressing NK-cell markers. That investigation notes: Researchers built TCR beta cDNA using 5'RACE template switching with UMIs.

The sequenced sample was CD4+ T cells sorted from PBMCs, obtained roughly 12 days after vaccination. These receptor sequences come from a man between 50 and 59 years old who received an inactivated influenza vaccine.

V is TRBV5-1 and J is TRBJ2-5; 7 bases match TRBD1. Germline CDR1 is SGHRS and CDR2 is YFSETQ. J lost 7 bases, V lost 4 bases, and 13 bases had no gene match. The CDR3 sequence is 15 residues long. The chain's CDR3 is CASSQGDSGWGTQYF. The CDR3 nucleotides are TGCGCCAGCAGCCAGGGGGACAGCGGATGGGGGACCCAGTACTTC.

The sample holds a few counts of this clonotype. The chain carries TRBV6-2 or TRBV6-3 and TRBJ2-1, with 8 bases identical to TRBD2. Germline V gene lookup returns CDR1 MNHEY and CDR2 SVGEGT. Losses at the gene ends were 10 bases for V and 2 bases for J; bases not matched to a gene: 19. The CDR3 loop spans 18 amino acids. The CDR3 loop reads CATTRAGGTTLTYNEQFF. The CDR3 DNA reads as TGTGCCACCACTAGGGCGGGGGGAACAACTCTCACCTACAATGAGCAGTTCTTC.

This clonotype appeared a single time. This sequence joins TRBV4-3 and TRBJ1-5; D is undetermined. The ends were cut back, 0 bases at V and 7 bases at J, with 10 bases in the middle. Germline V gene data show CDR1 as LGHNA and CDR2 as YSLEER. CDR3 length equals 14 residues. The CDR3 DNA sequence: TGCGCCAGCAGCCAAGAGGCGGCAGCCCAGCCCCAGCATTTT. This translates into CASSQEAAAQPQHF.

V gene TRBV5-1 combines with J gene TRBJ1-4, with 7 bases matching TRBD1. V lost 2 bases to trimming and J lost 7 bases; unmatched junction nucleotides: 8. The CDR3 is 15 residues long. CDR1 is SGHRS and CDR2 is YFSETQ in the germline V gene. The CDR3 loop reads CASSLQGQPSEKLFF. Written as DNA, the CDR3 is TGCGCCAGCAGCTTACAGGGACAGCCTAGTGAAAAACTGTTTTTT.

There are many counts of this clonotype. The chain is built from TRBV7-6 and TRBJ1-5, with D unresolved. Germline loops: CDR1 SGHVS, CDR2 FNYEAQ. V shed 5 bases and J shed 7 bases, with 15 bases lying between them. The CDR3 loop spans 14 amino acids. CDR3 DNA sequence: TGTGCCAGCAGCCTCGGACCCTCTTACCAGCCCCAGCATTTT. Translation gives CASSLGPSYQPQHF.

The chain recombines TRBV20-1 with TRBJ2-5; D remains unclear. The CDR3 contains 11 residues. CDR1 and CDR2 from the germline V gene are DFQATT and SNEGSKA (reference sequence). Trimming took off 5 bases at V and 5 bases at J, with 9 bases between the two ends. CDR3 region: CSAPYRETQYF. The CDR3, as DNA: TGCAGTGCTCCCTACCGGGAGACCCAGTACTTC.

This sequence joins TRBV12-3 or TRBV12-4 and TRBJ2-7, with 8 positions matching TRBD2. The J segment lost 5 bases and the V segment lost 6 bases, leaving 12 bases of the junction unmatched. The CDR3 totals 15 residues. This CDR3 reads CASSSRREGKDEQYF. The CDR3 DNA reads TGTGCCAGCAGCTCTCGACGGGAGGGTAAGGACGAGCAGTACTTC.

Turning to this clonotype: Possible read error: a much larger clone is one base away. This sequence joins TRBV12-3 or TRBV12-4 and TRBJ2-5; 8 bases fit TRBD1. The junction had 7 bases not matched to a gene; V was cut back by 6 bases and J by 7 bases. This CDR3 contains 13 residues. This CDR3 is CASRLTGAVTQYF. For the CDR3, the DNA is TGTGCCAGCAGGCTGACAGGGGCGGTGACCCAGTACTTC.

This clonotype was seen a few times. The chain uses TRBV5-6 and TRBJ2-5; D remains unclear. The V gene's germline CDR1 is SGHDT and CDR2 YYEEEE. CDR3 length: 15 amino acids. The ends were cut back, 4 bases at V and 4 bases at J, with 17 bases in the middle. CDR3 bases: TGTGCCAGCAGCATCGCCGGGCCAAGCCTAGAGACCCAGTACTTC. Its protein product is CASSIAGPSLETQYF.

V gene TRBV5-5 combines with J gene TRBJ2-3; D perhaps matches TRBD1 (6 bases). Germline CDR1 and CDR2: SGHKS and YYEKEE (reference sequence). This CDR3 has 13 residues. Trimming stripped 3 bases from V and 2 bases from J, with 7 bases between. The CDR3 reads CASSWTDTDTQYF. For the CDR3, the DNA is TGTGCCAGCAGCTGGACAGACACAGATACGCAGTATTTT.

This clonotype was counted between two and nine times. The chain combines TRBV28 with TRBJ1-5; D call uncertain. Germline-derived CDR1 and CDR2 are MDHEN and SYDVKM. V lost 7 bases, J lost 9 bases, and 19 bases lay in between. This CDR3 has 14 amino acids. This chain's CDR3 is CASNPGRRMGPQHF. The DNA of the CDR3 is TGTGCCAGCAACCCTGGCAGGCGGATGGGGCCCCAGCATTTT. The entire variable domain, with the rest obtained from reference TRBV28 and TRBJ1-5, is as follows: DVKVTQSSRYLVKRTGEKVFLECVQDMDHENMFWYRQDPGLGLRLIYFSYDVKMKEKGDIPEGYSVSREKKERFSLILESASTNQTSMYLCASNPGRRMGPQHFGDGTRLSIL.

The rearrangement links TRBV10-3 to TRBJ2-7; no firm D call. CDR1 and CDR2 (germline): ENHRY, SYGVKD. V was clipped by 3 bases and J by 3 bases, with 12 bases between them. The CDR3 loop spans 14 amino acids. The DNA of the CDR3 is TGTGCCATCAGTGACTCAGGCGCTCTCTACGAGCAGTACTTC. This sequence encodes CAISDSGALYEQYF.

The CDR3 sequence: CASSSTGGNTDTQYF. The CDR3 bases are TGCGCCAGCAGCTCGACAGGGGGCAACACAGATACGCAGTATTTT. This sequence joins TRBV5-1 and TRBJ2-3, with 10 nucleotides matching TRBD1. CDR1 is SGHRS and CDR2 is YFSETQ in the germline V gene. The CDR3 loop spans 15 amino acids. The V segment lost 3 bases and the J segment 2 bases; nucleotides outside the gene matches: 3.

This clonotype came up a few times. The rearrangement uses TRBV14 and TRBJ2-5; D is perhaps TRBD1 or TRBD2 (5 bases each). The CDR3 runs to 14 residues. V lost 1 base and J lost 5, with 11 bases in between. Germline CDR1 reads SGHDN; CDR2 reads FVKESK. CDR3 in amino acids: CASSQVRGSETQYF. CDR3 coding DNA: TGTGCCAGCAGCCAAGTACGGGGCTCGGAGACCCAGTACTTC.

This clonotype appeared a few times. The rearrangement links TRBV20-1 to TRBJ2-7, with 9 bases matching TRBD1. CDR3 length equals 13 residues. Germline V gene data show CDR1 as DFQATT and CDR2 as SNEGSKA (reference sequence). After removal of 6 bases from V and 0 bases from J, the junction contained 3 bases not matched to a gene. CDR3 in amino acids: CSAPDRGSYEQYF. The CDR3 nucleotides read TGCAGTGCCCCGGACAGGGGCTCCTACGAGCAGTACTTC.

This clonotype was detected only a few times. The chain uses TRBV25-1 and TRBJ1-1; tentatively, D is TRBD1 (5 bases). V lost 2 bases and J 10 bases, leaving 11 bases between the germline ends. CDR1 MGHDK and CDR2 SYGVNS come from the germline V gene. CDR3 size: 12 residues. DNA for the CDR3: TGTGCCAGCAGTGAAGGTAGTAGGGGAGCTTTCTTT. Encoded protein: CASSEGSRGAFF.